A selection of T cell receptor beta chains follows, all from one sample in a study of T cells of healthy individuals. MiXCR, run by TCRdb on the 5' RACE reads, gives a single entry per CDR3 protein. The repertoire holds approximately 89,000 distinct CDR3 sequences, with roughly 5% as singletons. Every receptor here comes from a female donor in good health. Each CDR3 is given with its conserved first and last residue. The D gene is left open where the match is weak. Size values are once, few and many counts, or a class for expanded clones, and some rows have none.

d_gene: NA
j_gene: TRBJ2-2
v_gene: TRBV4-1
abundance: many
CDR3aa: CASRRETGELFF
CDR3nt: TGCGCCAGCAGGAGGGAAACCGGGGAGCTGTTTTTT

d_gene: TRBD2
j_gene: TRBJ2-1
v_gene: TRBV4-1
abundance: many
CDR3aa: CASRQLAGRYNEQFF
CDR3nt: TGCGCCAGCAGACAACTAGCGGGACGTTACAATGAGCAGTTCTTC

d_gene: NA
j_gene: TRBJ1-5
v_gene: TRBV6-2/TRBV6-3
abundance: once
CDR3aa: CASSYSDSAQPQHF
CDR3nt: TGTGCCAGCAGTTACTCTGACAGCGCGCAGCCCCAGCATTTT

d_gene: TRBD1
j_gene: TRBJ1-4
v_gene: TRBV9
abundance: NA
CDR3aa: CASSVDTGGTGGKLFF
CDR3nt: TGTGCCAGCAGCGTAGACACAGGGGGGACAGGGGGAAAACTGTTTTTT

d_gene: TRBD2
j_gene: TRBJ2-1
v_gene: TRBV6-5
abundance: many
CDR3aa: CASSYSGRDSYNEQFF
CDR3nt: TGTGCCAGCAGTTACTCGGGGAGGGACTCCTACAATGAGCAGTTCTTC

d_gene: TRBD1
j_gene: TRBJ1-1
v_gene: TRBV20-1
abundance: many
CDR3aa: CSARADRVWTEAFF
CDR3nt: TGCAGTGCTAGGGCAGACAGGGTATGGACTGAAGCTTTCTTT

d_gene: TRBD1
j_gene: TRBJ1-5
v_gene: TRBV2
abundance: few
CDR3aa: CASSGIGQGDQPQHF
CDR3nt: TGTGCCAGCAGTGGCATAGGACAGGGCGATCAGCCCCAGCATTTT

d_gene: NA
j_gene: TRBJ2-1
v_gene: TRBV12-3/TRBV12-4
abundance: NA
CDR3aa: CASISGRAVYNEQFF
CDR3nt: TGTGCCAGCATCTCCGGACGGGCGGTCTACAATGAGCAGTTCTTC

d_gene: NA
j_gene: TRBJ2-5
v_gene: TRBV10-3
abundance: many
CDR3aa: CAISGKGETQYF
CDR3nt: TGTGCCATCAGCGGTAAGGGAGAGACCCAGTACTTC

d_gene: TRBD2
j_gene: TRBJ2-1
v_gene: TRBV6-2/TRBV6-3
abundance: many
CDR3aa: CASSYPLDGGSSYNEQFF
CDR3nt: TGTGCCAGCAGTTACCCCCTCGACGGGGGGAGCTCCTACAATGAGCAGTTCTTC

d_gene: NA
j_gene: TRBJ2-1
v_gene: TRBV7-3
abundance: few
CDR3aa: CASSSYGRNEQFF
CDR3nt: TGTGCCAGCAGCTCCTACGGGCGCAATGAGCAGTTCTTC

d_gene: TRBD2
j_gene: TRBJ2-1
v_gene: TRBV7-6
abundance: many
CDR3aa: CASSWYSGRAYNEQFF
CDR3nt: TGTGCCAGCAGCTGGTACAGCGGGAGGGCCTACAATGAGCAGTTCTTC

d_gene: TRBD2
j_gene: TRBJ2-3
v_gene: TRBV2
abundance: many
CDR3aa: CASRVTSGSGDTQYF
CDR3nt: TGTGCCAGCAGAGTGACTAGCGGGAGTGGAGATACGCAGTATTTT

d_gene: NA
j_gene: TRBJ1-1
v_gene: TRBV9
abundance: many
CDR3aa: CASSPVTAGREAFF
CDR3nt: TGTGCCAGCAGTCCTGTGACCGCGGGCAGAGAAGCTTTCTTT

d_gene: TRBD2
j_gene: TRBJ2-5
v_gene: TRBV10-3
abundance: NA
CDR3aa: CAISGGLAGVKTQYF
CDR3nt: TGTGCCATCAGTGGGGGACTAGCGGGAGTCAAGACCCAGTACTTC

d_gene: TRBD2
j_gene: TRBJ2-1
v_gene: TRBV6-2/TRBV6-3
abundance: many
CDR3aa: CASRVTSGSQNEQFF
CDR3nt: TGTGCCAGCAGAGTGACTAGCGGGAGTCAAAATGAGCAGTTCTTC

d_gene: NA
j_gene: TRBJ1-2
v_gene: TRBV20-1
abundance: many
CDR3aa: CSARGPNYGYTF
CDR3nt: TGCAGTGCTAGGGGACCTAACTATGGCTACACCTTC

d_gene: TRBD2
j_gene: TRBJ2-1
v_gene: TRBV28
abundance: many
CDR3aa: CASSLSVIEWEGSDEQFF
CDR3nt: TGTGCCAGCAGTTTATCCGTCATTGAATGGGAGGGATCCGATGAGCAGTTCTTC

d_gene: NA
j_gene: TRBJ2-7
v_gene: TRBV6-6
abundance: few
CDR3aa: CASSYSTGALSYEQYF
CDR3nt: TGTGCCAGCAGTTACTCAACTGGGGCCCTATCCTACGAGCAGTACTTC

d_gene: NA
j_gene: TRBJ1-1
v_gene: TRBV6-5
abundance: few
CDR3aa: CASSYSKNTEAFF
CDR3nt: TGTGCCAGCAGTTACTCGAAGAACACTGAAGCTTTCTTT

d_gene: NA
j_gene: TRBJ2-1
v_gene: TRBV4-3
abundance: many
CDR3aa: CASSLEAPSQDEQFF
CDR3nt: TGCGCCAGCAGCCTAGAGGCGCCCAGCCAGGATGAGCAGTTCTTC

d_gene: NA
j_gene: TRBJ1-6
v_gene: TRBV12-2
abundance: few
CDR3aa: CASRLVGGANSPLHF
CDR3nt: TGTGCAAGTCGCTTAGTGGGGGGCGCAAATTCACCCCTCCACTTT

d_gene: NA
j_gene: TRBJ1-2
v_gene: TRBV4-3
abundance: NA
CDR3aa: CASSQDRAVTLPVGYTF
CDR3nt: TGCGCCAGCAGCCAAGATAGGGCAGTAACCCTCCCGGTTGGCTACACCTTC

d_gene: TRBD1
j_gene: TRBJ1-6
v_gene: TRBV12-3/TRBV12-4
abundance: many
CDR3aa: CASSEGQGVSSPLHF
CDR3nt: TGTGCCAGCAGTGAAGGACAGGGGGTTAGTTCACCCCTCCACTTT

d_gene: NA
j_gene: TRBJ2-1
v_gene: TRBV6-2/TRBV6-3
abundance: NA
CDR3aa: CASRRLANNEQFF
CDR3nt: TGTGCCAGCAGGAGGCTAGCCAACAATGAGCAGTTCTTC

d_gene: NA
j_gene: TRBJ1-2
v_gene: TRBV12-3/TRBV12-4
abundance: many
CDR3aa: CASTPRGGGYGYTF
CDR3nt: TGTGCCAGCACTCCGAGGGGGGGCGGATATGGCTACACCTTC

d_gene: NA
j_gene: TRBJ1-6
v_gene: TRBV30
abundance: many
CDR3aa: CAWSVSPNSPLHF
CDR3nt: TGTGCCTGGAGTGTATCCCCAAATTCACCCCTCCACTTT

d_gene: NA
j_gene: TRBJ2-1
v_gene: TRBV7-2
abundance: many
CDR3aa: CASSSREGNEQFF
CDR3nt: TGTGCCAGCAGCTCGAGAGAAGGGAATGAGCAGTTCTTC

d_gene: TRBD2
j_gene: TRBJ2-7
v_gene: TRBV20-1
abundance: many
CDR3aa: CSARATSGSIPYEQYF
CDR3nt: TGCAGTGCTAGAGCTACTAGCGGGAGTATCCCCTACGAGCAGTACTTC

d_gene: NA
j_gene: TRBJ1-3
v_gene: TRBV30
abundance: many
CDR3aa: CAWSVVEGFIGNTIYF
CDR3nt: TGTGCCTGGAGTGTCGTAGAGGGATTTATCGGAAACACCATATATTTT

d_gene: NA
j_gene: TRBJ2-1
v_gene: TRBV6-2/TRBV6-3
abundance: NA
CDR3aa: CASSYAGGPVNEQFF
CDR3nt: TGTGCCAGCAGTTATGCAGGAGGGCCGGTCAATGAGCAGTTCTTC

d_gene: TRBD1
j_gene: TRBJ2-3
v_gene: TRBV4-1
abundance: many
CDR3aa: CASKGIRGRLTDTQYF
CDR3nt: TGCGCCAGCAAGGGGATAAGGGGGCGGTTGACAGATACGCAGTATTTT

d_gene: TRBD2
j_gene: TRBJ2-3
v_gene: TRBV20-1
abundance: NA
CDR3aa: CSARDSTSGILQPLTDTQYF
CDR3nt: TGCAGTGCTAGAGATAGCACTAGCGGGATCCTCCAGCCTCTCACAGATACGCAGTATTTT

d_gene: NA
j_gene: TRBJ1-5
v_gene: TRBV6-2/TRBV6-3
abundance: many
CDR3aa: CASSYFVGTPNQPQHF
CDR3nt: TGTGCCAGCAGTTACTTTGTGGGGACTCCAAATCAGCCCCAGCATTTT

d_gene: NA
j_gene: TRBJ2-2
v_gene: TRBV6-2/TRBV6-3
abundance: few
CDR3aa: CASSSEELFF
CDR3nt: TGTGCCAGCAGCTCGGAGGAGCTGTTTTTT

d_gene: NA
j_gene: TRBJ2-3
v_gene: TRBV7-6
abundance: many
CDR3aa: CASSEHGTLSTDTQYF
CDR3nt: TGTGCCAGCAGCGAACACGGGACACTCAGCACAGATACGCAGTATTTT

d_gene: NA
j_gene: TRBJ1-1
v_gene: TRBV20-1
abundance: many
CDR3aa: CSARVVANTEAFF
CDR3nt: TGCAGTGCTAGAGTGGTCGCGAACACTGAAGCTTTCTTT

d_gene: TRBD2
j_gene: TRBJ2-1
v_gene: TRBV12-3/TRBV12-4
abundance: NA
CDR3aa: CASSPGLAVYNEQFF
CDR3nt: TGTGCCAGCAGCCCGGGACTAGCGGTCTACAATGAGCAGTTCTTC

d_gene: NA
j_gene: TRBJ1-1
v_gene: TRBV7-9
abundance: few
CDR3aa: CASSFSGRVNTEAFF
CDR3nt: TGTGCCAGCAGCTTTTCCGGTAGGGTGAACACTGAAGCTTTCTTT

d_gene: TRBD1
j_gene: TRBJ2-7
v_gene: TRBV20-1
abundance: few
CDR3aa: CSARGGSGGHEQYF
CDR3nt: TGCAGTGCTAGAGGGGGTTCAGGGGGCCACGAGCAGTACTTC

d_gene: NA
j_gene: TRBJ2-7
v_gene: TRBV20-1
abundance: NA
CDR3aa: CSATPRWQTYDQYF
CDR3nt: TGCAGTGCCACTCCTAGGTGGCAGACCTACGACCAGTACTTC

d_gene: TRBD2
j_gene: TRBJ2-7
v_gene: TRBV19
abundance: many
CDR3aa: CASSIDLPGTSFPYEQYF
CDR3nt: TGTGCCAGTAGTATCGATCTCCCCGGGACTAGCTTTCCCTACGAGCAGTACTTC

d_gene: TRBD1
j_gene: TRBJ1-1
v_gene: TRBV7-6
abundance: few
CDR3aa: CASSSRHRGLAEAFF
CDR3nt: TGTGCCAGCAGCTCAAGGCACAGGGGGCTCGCTGAAGCTTTCTTT

d_gene: TRBD1
j_gene: TRBJ2-1
v_gene: TRBV20-1
abundance: few
CDR3aa: CSAIRGSVNDEQFF
CDR3nt: TGCAGTGCGATCAGGGGGTCGGTTAACGATGAGCAGTTCTTC

d_gene: NA
j_gene: TRBJ1-1
v_gene: TRBV7-8
abundance: NA
CDR3aa: CASSHPENTEAFF
CDR3nt: TGTGCCAGCAGTCACCCCGAGAACACTGAAGCTTTCTTT

d_gene: NA
j_gene: TRBJ1-2
v_gene: TRBV12-3/TRBV12-4
abundance: many
CDR3aa: CASSHGRGEGYTF
CDR3nt: TGTGCCAGCAGTCACGGCAGGGGAGAAGGCTACACCTTC